Listed here are 15 T cell receptor beta chains from one sample, sequenced in a study of cytomegalovirus exposure and HLA in healthy donors. PCR employed 60 Vbeta and 13 Jbeta primers. Generated by immunoSEQ multiplex PCR, the TCRdb table keeps only in-frame clones and is missing some. The data show approximately 75,000 clones, approximately 82% seen once. The specimen sequenced was PBMCs. Receptors originate from an older man in good health and CMV-seropositive.

The genes are TRBV2 and TRBJ2-1; TRBD2 might be the D (5 bases). The germline gives CDR1 SNHLY, CDR2 FYNNEI. V dropped 8 bases and J dropped 4 bases, with 9 bases sitting between them. The CDR3 consists of 12 residues. This chain's CDR3 is CASGGFYNEQFF. For the CDR3, the DNA is TGTGCCAGCGGAGGTTTTTACAATGAGCAGTTCTTC.

This chain joins TRBV6-5 and TRBJ2-7; a possible D gene is TRBD1 (5 bases). Germline V CDR1 and CDR2: MNHEY, SVGAGI. The CDR3 spans 15 residues. Trimming removed 6 bases at V and 2 bases at J, with 17 bases between. The CDR3 protein is CASRRDRHGPYEQYF. Here the CDR3 DNA reads TGTGCCAGCAGGCGAGACAGACACGGCCCCTACGAGCAGTACTTC.

This clone was detected only once. The V gene is TRBV10-1, the J gene TRBJ2-2, with D tentatively TRBD2 (6 bases). Trimming pared 8 bases from V and 7 bases from J, leaving 17 bases between. Germline V CDR1 and CDR2: WNHNN, SYGVQD (reference sequence). The CDR3 extends over 14 amino acids. Here the CDR3 reads CASSGTSLGGELFF. The CDR3 DNA follows: TGCGCCAGCTCCGGGACTTCCTTGGGCGGGGAGCTGTTTTTT.

The V call is TRBV28, the J call TRBJ1-1; D is perhaps TRBD1 (5 bases). V was shortened by 6 bases and J by 1 base, with 15 bases between the two germline ends. CDR1 and CDR2 (germline): MDHEN, SYDVKM. This CDR3 comprises 15 residues. The CDR3 reads CASRGREASNTEAFF. The CDR3 nucleotides are TGTGCCAGCAGGGGCAGGGAGGCCTCGAACACTGAAGCTTTCTTT.

The rearrangement joins TRBV11-2 to TRBJ1-3, with D perhaps matching TRBD1 (5 bases). The CDR3 totals 13 residues. V lost 5 bases, J lost 8 bases, and 13 bases lay in between. CDR1 is SGHAT, CDR2 FQNNGV, per germline. CDR3 protein: CASSLGGEHTIYF. CDR3 coding DNA: TGTGCCAGCAGCCTGGGGGGAGAACACACCATATATTTT.

In its sample, this clone was seen once. This sample also contains other DNA sequences that code for the same CDR3. The chain joins TRBV20-1 to TRBJ2-7; D is uncertain. This CDR3 has 11 amino acids. Between the trimmed V and J ends, which lost 5 bases and 0 bases, there was a span of 5 bases. CDR1 and CDR2 from the germline V gene are DFQATT and SNEGSKA (reference sequence). CDR3 amino acids: CSAPYSYEQYF. For the CDR3, the DNA is TGCAGTGCTCCTTACTCCTACGAGCAGTACTTC.

The CDR3 here is CASSPSTGAYNEQFF. In DNA form, the CDR3 reads TGTGCCAGCAGTCCCTCGACAGGGGCTTACAATGAGCAGTTCTTC. J is TRBJ2-1 and V is TRBV28, with 8 bases identical to TRBD1. Unmatched junction bases numbered 7, after V lost 5 bases and J lost 4 bases. The CDR3 totals 15 residues. Germline loops: CDR1 MDHEN, CDR2 SYDVKM.

V is TRBV2 and J is TRBJ2-7; TRBD1 matches at 9 bases. Germline CDR1 and CDR2: SNHLY and FYNNEI. The ends lost 4 bases at V and 2 bases at J; junction bases unmatched: 3. The CDR3 is 14 amino acids. This CDR3 reads CASSGGQGPYEQYF. CDR3 DNA: TGTGCCAGCAGTGGGGGACAGGGTCCCTACGAGCAGTACTTC.

The sample holds one count of this clone. CDR3 region: CASSLVGDGELFF. The CDR3 nucleotides read TGTGCCAGCAGCTTAGTAGGGGACGGGGAGCTGTTTTTT. The rearrangement uses TRBV11-1 and TRBJ2-2, with a possible D match to TRBD1 (5 bases). Germline CDR1 and CDR2: SGHAT and FQDESV (reference sequence). Trimming removed 1 base from V and 7 bases from J, with 7 bases in between. This CDR3 region has 13 residues. Together with reference TRBV11-1 and TRBJ2-2, the CDR3 gives the full variable domain: EAEVAQSPRYKITEKSQAVAFWCDPISGHATLYWYRQILGQGPELLVQFQDESVVDDSQLPKDRFSAERLKGVDSTLKIQPAELGDSAMYLCASSLVGDGELFFGEGSRLTVL.

V usage is TRBV27 and J usage is TRBJ1-1; D might be TRBD1 (6 bases). CDR3 length equals 14 residues. Germline V gene sequence: CDR1 MNHEY, CDR2 SMNVEV (reference sequence). The germline V and J ends were trimmed by 3 bases and 6 bases, with 14 bases remaining between them. The CDR3 spells CASSFSQGVPEAFF. The DNA of the CDR3 is TGTGCCAGCAGTTTTTCACAGGGCGTACCTGAAGCTTTCTTT.

This chain connects TRBV30 to TRBJ2-7; 12 nucleotides agree with TRBD1. The CDR3 spans 15 residues. V gave up 2 bases and J gave up 5 bases; unmatched junction bases: 7. The germline V gene has CDR1 GTSNPN and CDR2 SVGIG (reference sequence). The CDR3 region has the DNA TGTGCCTGGAGTCTTCCCGGGACAGGGGGCAACGAGCAGTACTTC. This gives the protein CAWSLPGTGGNEQYF. The full variable domain, its missing parts supplied by reference TRBV30 and TRBJ2-7, is SQTIHQWPATLVQPVGSPLSLECTVEGTSNPNLYWYRQAAGRGLQLLFYSVGIGQISSEVPQNLSASRPQDRQFILSSKKLLLSDSGFYLCAWSLPGTGGNEQYFGPGTRLTVT.

This clone was seen just once. V and J are TRBV4-2 and TRBJ2-7; 11 bases align to TRBD2. The germline gives CDR1 LGHNA, CDR2 YNFKEQ. V was clipped by 0 bases and J by 6 bases; unmatched bases: 13. This CDR3 contains 18 residues. CDR3 amino acids: CASSQEFFGLAGGREQYF. The CDR3 coding sequence is TGTGCCAGCAGCCAAGAGTTCTTTGGGCTAGCGGGAGGTCGCGAGCAGTACTTC.

The genes are TRBV11-1 and TRBJ2-7, with TRBD1 matching over 7 bases. This CDR3 comprises 14 residues. Germline assignment: CDR1 SGHAT and CDR2 FQDESV (reference sequence). The V segment lost 3 bases and the J segment 3 bases; nucleotides outside the gene matches: 5. CDR3 nucleotide sequence: TGTGCCAGCAGCTTCGATTACAGGGGCTACGAGCAGTACTTC. As protein: CASSFDYRGYEQYF.

The chain combines TRBV7-8 with TRBJ1-1; 7 bases agree with TRBD1. V shed 1 base, J shed 4 bases, and the junction held 3 bases outside the gene matches. This CDR3 region has 14 residues. CDR1 is SGHVS, CDR2 FQNEAQ, per germline. CDR3 bases: TGTGCCAGCAGCTTAGGGGCAGGGGGCACTGAAGCTTTCTTT. It encodes CASSLGAGGTEAFF.

The chain carries TRBV19 and TRBJ2-1; TRBD1 matches 7 bases. The germline V gene encodes CDR1 LNHDA and CDR2 SQIVND (reference sequence). The CDR3 sequence is 14 residues long. Losses at the gene ends were 3 bases for V and 7 bases for J; bases not matched to a gene: 6. As DNA, the CDR3 is TGTGCCAGTAGTATCCCGACAGGGCGTAATGAGCAGTTCTTC. Translated, it gives CASSIPTGRNEQFF.